This TCR beta chain was identified in a study of blood T cell repertoires in COVID-19. Whole-study context: Samples taken during acute and convalescent COVID-19 were collected in the United States, Italy and Spain. In each case, the material was cDNA or gDNA derived from T cells, B-cell-depleted T cells, or PBMCs.

As originally analysed: Amplifying reference gene primers gave estimates of nucleated cell counts. Libraries were prepared by immunoSEQ multiplex PCR; TCRdb keeps only in-frame clonotypes and omits some of them. That table is the source of V, J and clone size, and D and trimming were worked out from the DNA. This repertoire shows roughly 250,000 clones, around 80% found once; its top ten account for around 5.5%. Sequencing was performed on peripheral blood. The clonotype originates from a human donor in a cohort sampled during active COVID-19.

CDR3 DNA: TGCGCCAGCAGCTCCCAGGGAACTACCCAAGAGACCCAGTACTTC. Its protein product is CASSSQGTTQETQYF. The chain is built from TRBV5-1 and TRBJ2-5, with D perhaps TRBD1 (5 bases). This CDR3 is 15 amino acids long. Germline CDR1 is SGHRS and CDR2 is YFSETQ. The V and J ends lost 3 bases and 1 base respectively, with 13 bases between them.